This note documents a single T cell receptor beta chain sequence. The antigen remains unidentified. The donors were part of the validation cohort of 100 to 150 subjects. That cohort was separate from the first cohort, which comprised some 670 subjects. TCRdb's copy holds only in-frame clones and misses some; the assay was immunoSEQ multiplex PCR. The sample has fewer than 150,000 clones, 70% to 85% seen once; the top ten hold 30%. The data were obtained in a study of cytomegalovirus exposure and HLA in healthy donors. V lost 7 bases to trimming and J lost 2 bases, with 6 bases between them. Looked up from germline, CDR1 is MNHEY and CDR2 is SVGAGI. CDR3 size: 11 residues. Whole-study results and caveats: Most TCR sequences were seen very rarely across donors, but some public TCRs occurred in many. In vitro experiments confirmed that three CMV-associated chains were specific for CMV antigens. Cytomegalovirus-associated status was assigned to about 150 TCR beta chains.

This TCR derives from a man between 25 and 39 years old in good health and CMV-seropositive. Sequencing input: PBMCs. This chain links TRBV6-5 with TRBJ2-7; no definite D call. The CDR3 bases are TGTGCCAGCATCCGAGCCTACGAGCAGTACTTC. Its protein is CASIRAYEQYF.